A selection of T cell receptor beta chains follows, all from one sample in a study. From the 5' RACE reads, TCRdb called clonotypes with MiXCR, one entry per CDR3 protein. The sample carries a few thousand distinct CDR3 sequences, about 60% recorded once. The material sequenced was naive CD4+ T cells sorted from blood. Receptors originate from a female donor with breast cancer. Each CDR3 is given with its conserved first and last residue. Fields, in order: D gene, clone size, V gene, J gene, CDR3 protein, CDR3 DNA. The D gene is left open where the match is weak. Clone size is shown for a subset of rows, as once, few, many or a class of expanded clone.

D gene: NA
clone size: NA
V gene: TRBV4-3
J gene: TRBJ1-2
CDR3 protein: CASSQTGGNPNYGCTF
CDR3 DNA: TGCGCCAGCAGCCAAACAGGCGGGAACCCAAACTATGGCTGCACCTTC

D gene: NA
clone size: few
V gene: TRBV29-1
J gene: TRBJ2-3
CDR3 protein: CSVERGRTDTQYF
CDR3 DNA: TGCAGCGTTGAGCGGGGCCGCACAGATACGCAGTATTTT

D gene: NA
clone size: few
V gene: TRBV29-1
J gene: TRBJ1-1
CDR3 protein: CSALTGMRYTEAFF
CDR3 DNA: TGCAGCGCCCTTACAGGGATGAGGTACACTGAAGCTTTCTTT

D gene: TRBD2
clone size: NA
V gene: TRBV9
J gene: TRBJ2-1
CDR3 protein: CASSPRGLAGVNEQFF
CDR3 DNA: TGTGCCAGCAGCCCCCGTGGACTAGCGGGAGTCAATGAGCAGTTCTTC

D gene: NA
clone size: NA
V gene: TRBV6-5
J gene: TRBJ1-5
CDR3 protein: CASSYDRGGHQPQHF
CDR3 DNA: TGTGCCAGCAGTTACGATCGAGGGGGTCATCAGCCCCAGCATTTT

D gene: TRBD2
clone size: NA
V gene: TRBV4-2
J gene: TRBJ2-7
CDR3 protein: CASSVIAGDGYEQYF
CDR3 DNA: TGTGCCAGCAGCGTAATAGCGGGAGATGGTTACGAGCAGTACTTC

D gene: TRBD1
clone size: NA
V gene: TRBV5-1
J gene: TRBJ1-1
CDR3 protein: CASSWGQVNTEAFF
CDR3 DNA: TGCGCCAGCAGCTGGGGACAGGTGAACACTGAAGCTTTCTTT

D gene: NA
clone size: NA
V gene: TRBV12-3/TRBV12-4
J gene: TRBJ1-2
CDR3 protein: CASSRRGILAYTF
CDR3 DNA: TGTGCCAGCAGTCGCAGGGGCATCCTCGCCTACACCTTC

D gene: NA
clone size: NA
V gene: TRBV5-1
J gene: TRBJ1-2
CDR3 protein: CASSLGHSYDYGYTF
CDR3 DNA: TGCGCCAGCAGCTTGGGACATAGCTATGACTATGGCTACACCTTC

D gene: NA
clone size: few
V gene: TRBV10-2
J gene: TRBJ1-1
CDR3 protein: CASSEEMNTEAFF
CDR3 DNA: TGCGCCAGCAGCGAGGAGATGAACACTGAAGCTTTCTTT